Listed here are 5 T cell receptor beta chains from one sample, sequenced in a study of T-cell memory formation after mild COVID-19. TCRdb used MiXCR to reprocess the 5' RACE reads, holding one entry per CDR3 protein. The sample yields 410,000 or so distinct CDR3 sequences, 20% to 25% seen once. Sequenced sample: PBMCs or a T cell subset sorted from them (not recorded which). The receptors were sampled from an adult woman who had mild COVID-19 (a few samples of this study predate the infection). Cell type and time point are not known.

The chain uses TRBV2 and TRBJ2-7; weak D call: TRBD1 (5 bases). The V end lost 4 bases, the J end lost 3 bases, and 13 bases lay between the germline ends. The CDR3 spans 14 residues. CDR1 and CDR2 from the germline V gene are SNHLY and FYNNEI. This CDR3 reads CASSGAHQGYEQYF. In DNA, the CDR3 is TGTGCCAGCAGTGGGGCCCACCAGGGCTACGAGCAGTACTTC.

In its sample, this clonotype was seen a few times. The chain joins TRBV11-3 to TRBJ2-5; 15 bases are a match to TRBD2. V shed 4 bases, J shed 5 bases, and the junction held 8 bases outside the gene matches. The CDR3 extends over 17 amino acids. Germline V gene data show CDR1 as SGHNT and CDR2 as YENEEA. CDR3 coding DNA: TGTGCCAGCAGCTCCCGGACTAGCGGGAGGGACTATGAGACCCAGTACTTC. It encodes CASSSRTSGRDYETQYF.

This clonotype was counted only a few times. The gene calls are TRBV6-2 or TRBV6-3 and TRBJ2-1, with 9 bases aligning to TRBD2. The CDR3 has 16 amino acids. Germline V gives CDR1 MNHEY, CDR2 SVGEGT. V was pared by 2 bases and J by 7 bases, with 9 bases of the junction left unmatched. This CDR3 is CASSYGLAGRGNEQFF. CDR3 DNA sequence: TGTGCCAGCAGTTACGGCCTAGCGGGGAGGGGGAATGAGCAGTTCTTC.

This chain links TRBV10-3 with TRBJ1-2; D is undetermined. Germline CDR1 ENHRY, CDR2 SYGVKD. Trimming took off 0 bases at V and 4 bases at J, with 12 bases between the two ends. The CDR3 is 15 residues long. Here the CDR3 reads CAISESTRRAYGYTF. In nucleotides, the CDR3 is TGTGCCATCAGTGAGTCAACCAGACGGGCCTATGGCTACACCTTC.

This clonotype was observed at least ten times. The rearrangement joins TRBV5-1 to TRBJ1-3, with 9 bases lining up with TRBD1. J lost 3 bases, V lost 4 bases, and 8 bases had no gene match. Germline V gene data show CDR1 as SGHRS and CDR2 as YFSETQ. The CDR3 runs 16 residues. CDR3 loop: CASSPTGTGYGNTIYF. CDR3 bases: TGCGCCAGCAGCCCGACCGGGACAGGGTATGGAAACACCATATATTTT.